The clone carrying this TCR beta chain was seen a single time. What it binds is not known. The sample is drawn from a study of lymphopenia after photon versus proton radiotherapy. Study-wide findings and caveats: A bigger post-nadir fall in TCR diversity correlated inversely with survival time in deceased patients. After the lymphocyte nadir, photon-treated repertoires showed oligoclonal expansion, especially of CD8+ Temra cells.

Profiling relied on immunoSEQ multiplex PCR, and the TCRdb table lists in-frame clones only, not all of them. The sample holds about 50,000 clones, about 92% seen once. Sequencing was performed on peripheral blood, taken from a patient treated with photon-based radiotherapy. This sequence originates from a woman aged 40 to 50 with cholangiocarcinoma.

The CDR3 DNA sequence: TGCAGTGCTAACTCCTACAATGAGCAGTTCTTC. Protein sequence: CSANSYNEQFF. The chain combines TRBV20-1 with TRBJ2-1; D unresolved. Germline V gene sequence: CDR1 DFQATT, CDR2 SNEGSKA (reference sequence). The V and J ends lost 4 bases and 0 bases respectively, with 1 base between them. CDR3 length equals 11 residues.